These 10 T cell receptor beta chains originate from one sample sequenced in a study of tumor and adjacent non-tumor tissue in lung cancer. TCRbeta libraries were built with three rounds of nested PCR, modified from ARM-PCR. A single record per CDR3 protein comes from TCRdb applying MiXCR to the multiplex PCR reads. The sample has around 66,000 distinct CDR3 sequences; 60% to 75% are singletons. RNA was extracted from bulk tissue without any cell sorting. Sequences were obtained from lung tumor tissue. All receptors derive from a man aged 60 to 75 with non-small cell lung cancer.

Comment on this clonotype: This may arise from a read error, as a much more abundant clone is one base away. The chain uses TRBV20-1 and TRBJ2-5; D may correspond to TRBD1 or TRBD2 (5 bases each). CDR3 length equals 14 residues. Germline-derived CDR1 and CDR2 are DFQATT and SNEGSKA (reference sequence). The CDR3 sequence: CNARDLGDQETQYF. The CDR3 region has the DNA TGCAATGCTAGAGATTTGGGGGATCAAGAGACCCAGTACTTC.

This clonotype has only one observation. The chain carries TRBV29-1 and TRBJ2-1, with 9 bases identical to TRBD2. Trimming at V came to 7 bases and at J to 0 bases, leaving 13 bases not matched to a gene. CDR3 size: 17 residues. Per germline, CDR1 SQVTM and CDR2 ANQGSEA. CDR3 DNA sequence: TGCAGCGCCGGGTCTAGCGGGAACTGGAGCTCCTACAATGAGCAGTTCTTC. Protein sequence: CSAGSSGNWSSYNEQFF.

The V gene is TRBV9, the J gene TRBJ2-1, with 12 bases lining up with TRBD2. The J segment lost 8 bases and the V segment lost 9 bases, leaving 9 bases of the junction unmatched. Per the germline V gene, CDR1 is SGDLS and CDR2 is YYNGEE. This CDR3 is built from 14 residues. The CDR3 spells CANSLAGGSDEQFF. The CDR3 nucleotides read TGTGCCAACAGTCTAGCGGGAGGGAGCGATGAGCAGTTCTTC.

This clonotype was picked up one time. This chain joins TRBV11-1 and TRBJ2-3; a weak D match, TRBD2 (5 bases). The V gene's germline CDR1 is SGHAT and CDR2 FQDESV (reference sequence). CDR3 length equals 11 residues. Trimming took 5 bases from V and 8 from J, leaving 8 bases between them. CDR3 sequence: CASSPGVTQYF. The DNA of the CDR3 is TGTGCCAGCAGCCCCGGGGTTACGCAGTATTTT.

The rearrangement uses TRBV29-1 and TRBJ2-7, with TRBD2 matching over 12 bases. Trimming at V came to 2 bases and at J to 6 bases, leaving 14 bases not matched to a gene. The CDR3 contains 17 residues. Germline V gene data show CDR1 as SQVTM and CDR2 as ANQGSEA. For the CDR3, the DNA is TGCAGCGTTGAATGGGAGGGGAGCGGACTAGCGGGAAGCGAGCAGTACTTC. This sequence encodes CSVEWEGSGLAGSEQYF.

Remarks on this clonotype: This CDR3 is missing its conserved last phenylalanine or tryptophan, likely due to a read error. The gene calls are TRBV29-1 and TRBJ2-7, with TRBD1 matching 11 bases. The CDR3 sequence is 12 residues long. The germline V gene has CDR1 SQVTM and CDR2 ANQGSEA. The CDR3 spells CGVGTGGYEQYY. In nucleotides, the CDR3 is TGCGGCGTGGGGACAGGGGGATACGAGCAGTACTAC.

This clonotype was detected only once. The gene calls are TRBV20-1 and TRBJ1-4; no clear D. This CDR3 contains 13 residues. V lost 7 bases and J lost 11, with 20 bases in between. Germline CDR1 reads DFQATT; CDR2 reads SNEGSKA (reference sequence). The CDR3 region has the DNA TGCAGTGTCAGAGAGCTGGTCAGTGAGAAACTGTTTTTT. This sequence encodes CSVRELVSEKLFF.

The V call is TRBV5-5, the J call TRBJ2-1; D might be TRBD2 (6 bases). Trimming removed 0 bases at V and 7 bases at J, with 20 bases between. Germline-derived CDR1 and CDR2 are SGHKS and YYEKEE (reference sequence). The CDR3 spans 17 residues. CDR3 sequence: CASSLAWSGAGNNEQFF. In nucleotides, the CDR3 is TGTGCCAGCAGCTTGGCCTGGTCGGGAGCTGGGAATAATGAGCAGTTCTTC.

Worth noting for this clonotype: At one end, the junction sequence differs from germline, possibly due to a read error. The gene calls are TRBV6-5 and TRBJ2-6; D possibly uses TRBD1 or TRBD2 (5 bases each). The CDR3 covers 16 residues. The germline gives CDR1 MNHEY, CDR2 SVGAGI. CDR3 sequence (DNA): TGTGCCAGCACCCTGGGGGTTGGCTCTGGGGCCAACATCCTGACTTTC. Protein sequence: CASTLGVGSGANILTF.

Points on this clonotype: A read error may be the cause here, since a much bigger clone is one base away. This sequence joins TRBV11-2 and TRBJ2-2; 7 nucleotides match TRBD2. The ends lost 5 bases at V and 6 bases at J; junction bases unmatched: 21. There are 19 residues in the CDR3. The germline V gene encodes CDR1 SGHAT and CDR2 FQNNGV. The CDR3 DNA sequence: TGTGCCAGCAGCCCCTCAGTAGCTTGGGGGGGTCACTGCTCCGGGGAGCTGTTTTTT. Amino acid sequence: CASSPSVAWGGHCSGELFF. The whole variable domain, filled in from reference TRBV11-2 and TRBJ2-2, reads EAGVAQSPRYKIIEKRQSVAFWCNPISGHATLYWYQQILGQGPKLLIQFQNNGVVDDSQLPKDRFSAERLKGVDSTLKIQPAKLEDSAVYLCASSPSVAWGGHCSGELFFGEGSRLTVL.